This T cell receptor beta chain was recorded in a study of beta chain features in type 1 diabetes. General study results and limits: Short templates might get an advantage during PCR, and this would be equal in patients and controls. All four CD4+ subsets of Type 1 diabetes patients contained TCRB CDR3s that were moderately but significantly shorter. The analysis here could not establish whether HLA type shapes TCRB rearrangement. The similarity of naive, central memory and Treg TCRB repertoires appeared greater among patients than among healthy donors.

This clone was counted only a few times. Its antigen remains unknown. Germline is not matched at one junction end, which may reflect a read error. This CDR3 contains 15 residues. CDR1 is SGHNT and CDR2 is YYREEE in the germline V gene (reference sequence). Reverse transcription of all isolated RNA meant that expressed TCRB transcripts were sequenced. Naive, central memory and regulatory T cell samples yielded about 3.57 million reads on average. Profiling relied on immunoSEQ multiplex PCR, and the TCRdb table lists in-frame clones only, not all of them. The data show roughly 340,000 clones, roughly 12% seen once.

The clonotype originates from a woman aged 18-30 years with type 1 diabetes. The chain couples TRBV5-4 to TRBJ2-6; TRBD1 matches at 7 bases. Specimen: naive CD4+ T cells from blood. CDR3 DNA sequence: TGCGCCAGCAGTCCAGGGGGCTCTGGGGCCAACGTCCTGACTTTC. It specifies CASSPGGSGANVLTF.